A selection of T cell receptor beta chains follows, all from one sample in a study of blood T cell repertoires in COVID-19. Data came from immunoSEQ multiplex PCR; TCRdb stores just in-frame clones and leaves some out. The data contain around 81,000 clones, 65% to 90% of them singletons. What was sequenced was peripheral blood. All receptors come from a man at least 80 years old with acute or convalescent COVID-19. Each CDR3 is given with its conserved first and last residue.

V	J	CDR3
TRBV5-4	TRBJ2-7	CASSSSGDRGYEQYF
TRBV19	TRBJ2-7	CASRPQGEVPYEQYF
TRBV7-2	TRBJ2-6	CASSPGGGGANVLTF
TRBV19	TRBJ2-2	CASSTGQGAVTGELFF
TRBV5-6	TRBJ2-2	CASSAGTAWNTGELFF
TRBV29-1	TRBJ1-1	CSAHGQGNTEAFF
TRBV9	TRBJ1-3	CASSVSGGWSGNTIYF
TRBV4-3	TRBJ1-5	CASSQEYRRSRRGNQPQHF
TRBV5-1	TRBJ1-5	CASSFSGGGNQPQHF
TRBV4-3	TRBJ1-2	CASSQGAGGYGYTF
TRBV6-5	TRBJ2-7	CASSSGYSYEQYF
TRBV18	TRBJ1-1	CASSPEMNTEAFF
TRBV11-3	TRBJ2-1	CASSGPRLAGGPSEQFF
TRBV19	TRBJ1-1	CASSRGQGAVNTEAFF
TRBV19	TRBJ2-5	CASSRTGRGQGQETQYF
TRBV19	TRBJ1-1	CASHIQGTNTEAFF
TRBV7-9	TRBJ1-1	CASSHDQGPYEAFF
TRBV5-1	TRBJ2-2	CASGKGQGVVGELFF
TRBV29-1	TRBJ1-1	CSSSRDTSMNTEAFF
TRBV28	TRBJ2-7	CASSFGGRGSYEQYF
TRBV7-2	TRBJ2-3	CASRSTGSTDTQYF
TRBV18	TRBJ1-3	CASSPPPQGSGNTIYF
TRBV24-1	TRBJ2-3	CATSDWGSGSGLAGAADTQYF
TRBV28	TRBJ1-4	CASSFSFTGGVANEKLFF
TRBV28	TRBJ1-2	CASSLPDYGYTF
TRBV29-1	TRBJ1-6	CSVDAGDNSPLHF
TRBV4-1	TRBJ1-6	CASSQGARGSYNSPLHF
TRBV27	TRBJ1-6	CASSHPGQFWSPLHF
TRBV5-1	TRBJ2-3	CASSRLAGRTDTQYF
TRBV28	TRBJ1-1	CASSQFQGRAYHLTMNTEAFF
TRBV12-3/TRBV12-4	TRBJ2-7	CASSRGQAYEQYF
TRBV27	TRBJ1-4	CASSSSQGWGEKLFF
TRBV18	TRBJ2-2	CASSPVGDRANTGELFF
TRBV5-4	TRBJ2-1	CASNMRYSYNEQFF
TRBV5-6	TRBJ2-5	CASRGTSRGTQYF
TRBV5-1	TRBJ2-2	CASSPSPNSGTGWTGELFF
TRBV9	TRBJ1-3	CANSPQVSGNTIYF
TRBV25-1	TRBJ1-1	CASRPQGASTEAFF
TRBV2	TRBJ1-3	CASNGRQGGNTIYF
TRBV5-6	TRBJ1-5	CASSLGQYQPQHF
TRBV6-5	TRBJ1-5	CASSPTGENQPQHF
TRBV7-2	TRBJ2-2	CASSLLLGLNTGELFF
TRBV5-8	TRBJ1-5	CASSLDSFNQPQHF
TRBV7-3	TRBJ2-2	CASSKGQFGELFF
TRBV29-1	TRBJ2-7	CSVSGPSKGEQYF
TRBV7-9	TRBJ1-1	CASSLAWAGENTEAFF
TRBV29-1	TRBJ1-5	CSVRTVDSNQPQHF
TRBV2	TRBJ2-3	CASSREGLGVRSTSQYF
TRBV27	TRBJ1-1	CASSFGGTANTEAFF
TRBV19	TRBJ1-2	CASSIDRGTGYTF
TRBV7-9	TRBJ1-2	CASSPGQYGYTF
TRBV7-2	TRBJ2-2	CASSFVQGTGELFF
TRBV9	TRBJ2-3	CASSFWTSGGDSGTDTQYF
TRBV28	TRBJ1-1	CASSLAGTGGEQAFF